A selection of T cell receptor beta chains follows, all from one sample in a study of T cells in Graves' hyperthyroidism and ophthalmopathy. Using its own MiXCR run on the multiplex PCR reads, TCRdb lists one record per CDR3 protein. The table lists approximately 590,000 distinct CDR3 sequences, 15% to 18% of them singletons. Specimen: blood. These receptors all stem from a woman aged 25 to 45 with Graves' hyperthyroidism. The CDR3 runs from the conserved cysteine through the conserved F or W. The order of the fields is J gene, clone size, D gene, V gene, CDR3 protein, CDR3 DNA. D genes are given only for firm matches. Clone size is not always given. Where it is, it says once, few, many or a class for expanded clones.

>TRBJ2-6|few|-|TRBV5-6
CASSLYHSGANVLTF
TGTGCCAGCAGCTTGTACCACTCTGGGGCCAACGTCCTGACTTTC
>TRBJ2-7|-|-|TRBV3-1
CASSQDRASLEQYF
TGTGCCAGCAGCCAAGATCGGGCTAGCCTCGAGCAGTACTTC
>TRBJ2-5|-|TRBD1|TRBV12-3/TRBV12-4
CASRRSGRGNIQETQYF
TGTGCCAGCAGACGGTCGGGCAGGGGGAATATTCAAGAGACCCAGTACTTC
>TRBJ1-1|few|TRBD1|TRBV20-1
CSARADRGRTEAFF
TGCAGTGCTAGAGCGGACAGGGGGCGGACTGAAGCTTTCTTT
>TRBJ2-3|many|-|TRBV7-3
CASSQGTASTDTQYF
TGTGCCAGCAGCCAAGGGACTGCTAGCACAGATACGCAGTATTTT
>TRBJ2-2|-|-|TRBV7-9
CASSLGTKPYGELFF
TGTGCCAGCAGCTTAGGGACCAAACCCTACGGGGAGCTGTTTTTT
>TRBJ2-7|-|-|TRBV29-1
CSVGGTEPYNEQYF
TGCAGCGTTGGGGGGACTGAACCCTACAATGAGCAGTACTTC
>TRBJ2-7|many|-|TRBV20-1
CSASLGGSSYEQYF
TGCAGTGCTTCCCTTGGCGGGTCCTCCTACGAGCAGTACTTC
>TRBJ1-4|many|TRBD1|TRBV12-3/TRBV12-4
CASRRTGGHGEKLFF
TGTGCCAGCAGGCGGACAGGGGGCCATGGTGAAAAACTGTTTTTT
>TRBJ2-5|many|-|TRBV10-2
CASSEDREATQYF
TGCGCCAGCAGTGAGGATAGGGAGGCGACCCAGTACTTC
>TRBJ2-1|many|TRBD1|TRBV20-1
CSARAQGSYNEQFF
TGCAGTGCTAGGGCACAGGGGTCCTACAATGAGCAGTTCTTC
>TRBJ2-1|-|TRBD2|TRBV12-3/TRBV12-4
CASRPGLAGGPYEQFF
TGTGCCAGCAGACCGGGACTAGCGGGAGGGCCCTATGAGCAGTTCTTC
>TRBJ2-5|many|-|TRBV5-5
CASSLGVGWETQYF
TGTGCCAGCAGCTTGGGAGTGGGATGGGAGACCCAGTACTTC
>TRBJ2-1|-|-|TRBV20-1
CSARDHGGGSYNGQFF
TGCAGTGCTAGAGATCATGGGGGGGGCTCCTACAATGGGCAGTTCTTC
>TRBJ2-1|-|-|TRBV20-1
CSARLAGALDEQFF
TGCAGTGCTAGATTGGCAGGGGCGCTAGATGAGCAGTTCTTC
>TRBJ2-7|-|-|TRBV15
CATSRDPAAYEQYF
TGTGCCACCAGCAGAGATCCAGCGGCCTACGAGCAGTACTTC
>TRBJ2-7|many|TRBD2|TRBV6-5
CASSYEAGDPYEQYF
TGTGCCAGCAGTTACGAGGCGGGAGATCCCTACGAGCAGTACTTC
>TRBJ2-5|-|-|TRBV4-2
CASRADQETQYF
TGTGCCAGCAGGGCGGACCAAGAGACCCAGTACTTC
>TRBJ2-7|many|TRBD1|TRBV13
CASSLRAGQGNEQYF
TGTGCCAGCAGCTTGCGAGCGGGACAGGGCAACGAGCAGTACTTC
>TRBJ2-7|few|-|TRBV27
CASSLSSKYEQYF
TGTGCCAGCAGTTTGAGCTCCAAATACGAGCAGTACTTC
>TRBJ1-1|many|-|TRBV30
CAWSVHASPEAFF
TGTGCCTGGAGTGTACACGCCTCACCTGAAGCTTTCTTT
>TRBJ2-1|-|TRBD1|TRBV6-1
CASSGQGGGNEQFF
TGTGCCAGCAGTGGACAGGGGGGGGGGAATGAGCAGTTCTTC
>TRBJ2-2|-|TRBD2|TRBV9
CASSRTTSSPGELFF
TGTGCCAGCAGTCGAACGACTAGCTCCCCCGGGGAGCTGTTTTTT
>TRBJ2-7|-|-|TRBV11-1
CASRNLRLASYEQYF
TGTGCCAGCAGGAACCTCCGGCTAGCGAGCTACGAGCAGTACTTC
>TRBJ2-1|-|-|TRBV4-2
CASSPDDGLSNEQFF
TGTGCCAGCAGCCCCGATGATGGACTTTCCAATGAGCAGTTCTTC
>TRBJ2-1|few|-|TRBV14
CASSLGTRHYNEQFF
TGTGCCAGCAGCCTAGGGACCCGCCACTACAATGAGCAGTTCTTC
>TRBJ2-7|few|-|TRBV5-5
CASSLPPTYEQYF
TGTGCCAGCAGCCTTCCACCCACCTACGAGCAGTACTTC
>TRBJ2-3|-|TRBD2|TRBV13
CASSTRGLADANTDTQYF
TGTGCCAGCAGCACCCGTGGACTAGCGGATGCTAACACAGATACGCAGTATTTT
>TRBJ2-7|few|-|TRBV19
CASSIYRGGEQYF
TGTGCCAGTAGTATCTACAGGGGAGGCGAGCAGTACTTC
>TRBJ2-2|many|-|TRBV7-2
CASSLFLTGELFF
TGTGCCAGCAGCTTATTCCTGACCGGGGAGCTGTTTTTT
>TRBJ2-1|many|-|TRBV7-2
CASSFVGRYNEQFF
TGTGCCAGCAGCTTTGTGGGACGCTACAATGAGCAGTTCTTC
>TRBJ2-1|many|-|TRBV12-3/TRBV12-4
CASGTIGEQFF
TGTGCCAGCGGGACCATCGGGGAGCAGTTCTTC
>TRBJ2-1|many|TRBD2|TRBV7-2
CASSLAVTSGQNEQFF
TGTGCCAGCAGCTTAGCAGTCACTAGCGGCCAGAATGAGCAGTTCTTC
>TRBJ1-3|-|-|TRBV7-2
CASSLAPAVSGNTIYF
TGTGCCAGCAGCTTAGCGCCCGCAGTCTCTGGAAACACCATATATTTT
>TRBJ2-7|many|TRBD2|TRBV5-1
CASSGGLAGVGEQYF
TGCGCCAGCAGCGGGGGCCTAGCGGGAGTTGGTGAGCAGTACTTC
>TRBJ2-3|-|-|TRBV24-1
CATSEDYTDTQYF
TGTGCCACCAGTGAAGACTATACAGATACGCAGTATTTT
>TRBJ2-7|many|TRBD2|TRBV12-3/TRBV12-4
CASSFASGPYEQYF
TGTGCCAGCAGTTTTGCTAGCGGGCCGTACGAGCAGTACTTC
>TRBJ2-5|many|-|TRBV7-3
CASSSGQGGRETQYF
TGTGCCAGCAGCTCCGGACAGGGAGGGCGGGAGACCCAGTACTTC
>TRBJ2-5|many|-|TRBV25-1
CASTSVPGETQYF
TGTGCCAGCACGAGTGTCCCGGGAGAGACCCAGTACTTC
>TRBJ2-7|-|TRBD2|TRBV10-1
CASLPRLAAYEQYF
TGCGCCAGCCTACCCAGACTAGCTGCCTACGAGCAGTACTTC
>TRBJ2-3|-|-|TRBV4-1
CAGSQGAADTDTQYF
TGCGCCGGCAGCCAAGGAGCAGCAGACACAGATACGCAGTATTTT
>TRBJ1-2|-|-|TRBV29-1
CSVGEGLGYTF
TGCAGCGTTGGCGAGGGCCTTGGCTACACCTTC
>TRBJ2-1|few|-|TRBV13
CASSLSGVSRGSYNEQFF
TGTGCCAGCAGCTTATCTGGGGTCTCTCGGGGCTCCTACAATGAGCAGTTCTTC
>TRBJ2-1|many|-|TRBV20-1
CSVNTGNYNEQFF
TGCAGTGTCAACACGGGGAACTACAATGAGCAGTTCTTC
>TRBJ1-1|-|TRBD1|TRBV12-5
CASGLGQGPNTEAFF
TGTGCTAGTGGTTTGGGACAGGGGCCGAACACTGAAGCTTTCTTT
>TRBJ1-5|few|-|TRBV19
CASSIVGGGNQPQHF
TGTGCCAGTAGTATAGTAGGCGGGGGCAATCAGCCCCAGCATTTT
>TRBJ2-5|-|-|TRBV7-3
CASSIDAGRQTQYF
TGTGCCAGTAGTATTGATGCGGGGCGCCAGACCCAGTACTTC
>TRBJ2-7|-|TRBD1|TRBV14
CASSLRDSANYEQYF
TGTGCCAGCAGCCTCCGGGACAGCGCGAACTACGAGCAGTACTTC
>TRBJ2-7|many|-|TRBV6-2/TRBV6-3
CASSYSIGAYEQYF
TGTGCCAGCAGTTACTCGATTGGCGCCTACGAGCAGTACTTC
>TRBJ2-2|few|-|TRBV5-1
CASRSLSNTGELFF
TGCGCCAGCAGATCTCTGTCGAACACCGGGGAGCTGTTTTTT
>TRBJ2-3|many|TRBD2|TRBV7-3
CASSLGGRGTDTQYF
TGTGCCAGCAGCTTAGGCGGGAGGGGCACAGATACGCAGTATTTT
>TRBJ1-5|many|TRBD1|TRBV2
CASSRQGANNQPQHF
TGTGCCAGCAGTCGACAGGGGGCAAACAATCAGCCCCAGCATTTT
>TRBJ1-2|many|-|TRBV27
CASGRGASGYTF
TGTGCCAGCGGTCGAGGTGCATCTGGCTACACCTTC
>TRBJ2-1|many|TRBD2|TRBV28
CASRLAGGKYNEQFF
TGTGCCAGCCGGTTAGCGGGAGGGAAATACAATGAGCAGTTCTTC
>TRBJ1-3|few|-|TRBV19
CASANTGAETGNTIYF
TGTGCCAGTGCGAACACCGGGGCCGAAACTGGAAACACCATATATTTT